Listed below are T cell receptor beta chains from one sample, sequenced in a study of human T cells and chemical hapten exposure. Each CDR3 protein gets one entry after TCRdb re-called the RACE reads with MiXCR. The table lists roughly 130,000 distinct CDR3 sequences, around 8.2% of them singletons. Material for sequencing was whole blood. These receptors all stem from a male donor in good health. Some clones in this sample may be carry-over from other donors' samples. Each CDR3 is given with its conserved first and last residue.

v_call | cdr3_aa
TRBV4-2 | CASSQMAGGSTDTQYF
TRBV4-2 | CASSQGGSDTQYF
TRBV20-1 | CSARDRDYEQYF
TRBV5-1 | CASSLAVLAGQFQETQYF
TRBV20-1 | CSARRTSGYNEQFF
TRBV20-1 | CSARASNTGELFF
TRBV27 | CASSLGVQGTQYF
TRBV12-3/TRBV12-4 | CASTLGRSRAGELFF
TRBV27 | CASSQRGLDSNSEAFF
TRBV12-3/TRBV12-4 | CASSFPPRGGGELFF
TRBV12-5 | CASGLFRVGLRGTEAFF
TRBV20-1 | CSASAGGRGRVYEQYF
TRBV14 | CASSARDRGRHEQFF
TRBV10-2 | CASSGTATTEAFF
TRBV4-2 | CASSHSGQGTEAFF
TRBV20-1 | CSAATSGRARGGELFF
TRBV19 | CASSMSEGLGEQYF
TRBV4-3 | CASSQDLGLYEQYF
TRBV5-1 | CASSLSDSAANSPLHF
TRBV29-1 | CSANRMNTEAFF
TRBV6-2/TRBV6-3 | CARGDQYYEQYF
TRBV28 | CASSLWTSGSTGELFF
TRBV9 | CASSAGLAASNEQFF
TRBV19 | CASSNQGHQPQHF
TRBV19 | CASSLVAGAAYEQYF
TRBV25-1 | CASSERYEQYF
TRBV2 | CASTPLGSWGEDTDTQYF
TRBV6-5 | CASSYSDRVLYEQYF
TRBV7-9 | CASSLAAGALNSPPHF
TRBV27 | CASSLSGGRRHYNSPLHF
TRBV7-2 | CASSLTGRRDTGELFF
TRBV20-1 | CSVTSELLYEQYF
TRBV20-1 | CSAGGLAGIDTQYF
TRBV29-1 | CSVGEASSYEQYF
TRBV27 | CASSLHGAQPQHF
TRBV29-1 | CSLHRDRQGSYGYTF